This T cell receptor (beta chain) stems from a study of beta chain features in type 1 diabetes (dated by TCRdb to 2016 to 2018). In terms of the full investigation: Mean age, gender distribution, total cell number and subset yield did not differ between patients and healthy donors. A total of under 120,000,000 sorted cells were examined across all samples, and RNA yield correlated strongly with the number of cells per subset. Regulatory and stem cell-like memory subsets were isolated from only 8 patients and 8 healthy donors, whereas naive and central memory subsets came from all 30 or so donors. The study compared the TCRB repertoires of sorted circulating CD4+ T cell subsets in recently diagnosed type 1 diabetes patients with those in matched healthy donors.

A single peripheral blood draw of around 120 mL on average was collected from each donor into heparinised tubes. A BD FACSAria II was used to sort naive, central memory, regulatory and stem cell-like memory CD4+ T cells with a panel that included CD45RO, CCR7, CD25, CD127, CD95 and CD27. A purity above 95% was achieved for all sorted populations. Right away, PBMCs were isolated by Lymphoprep density gradient centrifugation and were stained directly, with no culture step. So that batch effects would be minimized, each experiment stained and sorted samples in pairs, pairing one healthy donor with one patient. To note about this clone: What antigen it recognizes has not been identified. No per-base quality is available; no much larger clone lies one base away. The sample carries other DNA sequences with the same CDR3.

CDR1 and CDR2, looked up from the germline V gene, are ENHRY and SYGVKD. The CDR3 contains 11 residues, cysteine and phenylalanine counted. The only DNA kept is the CDR3, 33 bases in frame from the first base. The trim is 4 bases for V and 4 bases for J, with a gap of 5 bases between the germline ends. What the research found in general, with its limitations: Naive, central memory and regulatory TCRB repertoires appeared to be more alike among patients than among healthy donors. At VDJ recombination sites, type 1 diabetes patients had fewer insertions and more deleted nucleotides, which implies abnormalities in thymic rearrangement. PCR might favor shorter templates, but patient and control samples were amplified and corrected together, so any skew would affect both groups equally. Type 1 diabetes patients showed a moderate but significant shortening of TCRB CDR3 length in all four CD4+ subsets. Sequencing cDNA rather than genomic DNA could over-represent highly expressing activated cells, although activation and CD3 levels did not differ between groups. Because small numbers of individuals were included in the HLA sub-analyses, any influence of HLA type on TCRB rearrangement was left unresolved.

All of the isolated RNA was reverse transcribed with the High Capacity cDNA Reverse Transcription Kit, so expressed TCRB transcripts were sequenced. Deep immunoSEQ sequencing was performed on naive, central memory and regulatory T cell samples, with an average of roughly 3.6 million total reads per sample. After sorted cells were lysed in RLT buffer, RNA was extracted with DNase-treated RNeasy Micro or Mini kits, with the choice depending on cell number. To prevent cross-contamination, each cell subset was processed individually, whereas patient and healthy donor samples were processed jointly. The immunoSEQ multiplex PCR was used to amplify TCRB sequences from cDNA, yielding 87-bp fragments that span the CDR3 region. Amplicons were sequenced on the Illumina HiSeq platform. The study's own analysis went as follows. PCR bias was corrected computationally using synthetic template baselines, and reads within Hamming distance 2 were collapsed, with unmergeable singletons discarded. By aligning reads against IMGT, V, D and J genes, CDR3 length, and insertions or deletions at six rearrangement sites were assigned. Within each subset, clonotype counts were normalized to the number of sorted cells before true diversity and Gini coefficients were calculated with the tcR R package. The overlap coefficient, calculated on TCRB nucleotide sequences, was used to quantify repertoire sharing. Out-of-frame TCRB sequences from naive cells were analyzed as a proxy for the pre-selection repertoire. TCRdb provides this immuneACCESS table in a form limited to in-frame rearrangements. Some clones are lacking; in checked studies, under half of them reflect an unresolved V gene, and why the rest are absent is not known. V, J and clone size were drawn from that table, and D and trimming were deduced from the DNA. In this sample the table shows approximately 600,000 clones, roughly 12% of which occur a single time. Of the sample, 0.095% to 0.15% is held by the ten largest clones.

The TCR comes from a young man with type 1 diabetes. Sequences were obtained from naive CD4+ T cells from blood. In the paper's terms, the cell subset or site label means: true naive CD4+ T cells. The receptor chain draws on TRBV10-3 and TRBJ2-7; no D gene can be assigned with confidence. The CDR3 corresponds to CAISGGYEQYF. The DNA sequence is given as TGTGCCATCAGTGGGGGTTACGAGCAGTACTTC.